This T cell receptor beta chain comes out of a study of CD8+ T cells in alopecia areata. cDNA serving as the sequencing template came from extracted, reverse transcribed RNA. Clones were sequenced by immunoSEQ multiplex PCR, and TCRdb holds only the in-frame ones, with some missing. The table includes 75,000 to 100,000 clones, about two thirds detected once. Study-level points and caveats: Scalp clonality and expanded CD8+ clones among the top 100 fell significantly with tofacitinib. Especially in alopecia totalis/universalis, lesional scalp showed greater clonality than normal scalp did.

Treatment indicated: oral pan-JAK inhibitor, 5-10 mg twice daily. The study team obtained lesional scalp punch biopsies and peripheral blood from alopecia areata patients. A note on this clone: As yet, its antigen is unknown.

After removal of 4 bases from V and 2 bases from J, the junction contained 3 bases not matched to a gene. The CDR3 has 14 amino acids. Germline V CDR1 and CDR2: MNHEY, SMNVEV (reference sequence). Sequenced material: CD8+ T cells sorted from blood, taken at week 44, from a patient treated with tofacitinib. The receptor was isolated from a human donor with alopecia areata. The chain has TRBV27 and TRBJ2-5; TRBD2 agrees at 8 bases. As DNA, the CDR3 is TGTGCCAGCAGTTGGGGGACTAGACAAGAGACCCAGTACTTC. This gives the protein CASSWGTRQETQYF.